This T cell receptor beta chain was recorded in a study of blood T cell repertoires in COVID-19. Study background: From the United States, Italy and Spain came samples of acute and convalescent COVID-19.

The germline V and J ends were trimmed by 5 bases and 2 bases, with 12 bases remaining between them. The CDR3 consists of 13 residues. Germline CDR1 SQVTM, CDR2 ANQGSEA. The data were produced by immunoSEQ multiplex PCR, yet TCRdb's version contains in-frame clones alone and is incomplete. The sample includes about 320,000 clones, 87% of them seen just once. Participant ages covered about 18 to 95 years across 25 or so US areas. Cohorts were based on clinical histories the participants reported. What the recovered Cohort 3 donors had was two negative PCRs, clearance, or symptom resolution. Source material: PBMCs or T cells enriched from blood (not recorded which). The J gene is TRBJ1-1, the V gene TRBV29-1, with TRBD1 as a possible D gene (6 bases). This TCR came from a woman aged 25 to 39 who had recovered from COVID-19. The DNA for the CDR3 is TGCAGCGTTCAACAGGGCATTAACACTGAAGCTTTCTTT. Translation: CSVQQGINTEAFF.